What follows are 17 T cell receptor beta chains derived from one specimen sequenced in a study of blood T cell repertoires in COVID-19. The repertoire was sequenced with immunoSEQ multiplex PCR; TCRdb's copy has only in-frame clones and lacks some. The sample includes over 85,000 clones, around nine tenths of them seen just once. The source material was peripheral blood. Source of these receptors: a woman aged 45 to 65 with acute or convalescent COVID-19.

The rearrangement links TRBV11-2 to TRBJ2-5; a possible D gene is TRBD2 (7 bases). Germline V CDR1 and CDR2: SGHAT, FQNNGV. The CDR3 covers 16 residues. The ends were cut back, 4 bases at V and 1 base at J, with 16 bases in the middle. CDR3 sequence reads: CASSSEGGLLQETQYF. CDR3 DNA sequence: TGTGCCAGCAGCTCCGAGGGGGGGCTCCTCCAAGAGACCCAGTACTTC. Using reference TRBV11-2 and TRBJ2-5 for the parts outside the CDR3, the full variable domain is EAGVAQSPRYKIIEKRQSVAFWCNPISGHATLYWYQQILGQGPKLLIQFQNNGVVDDSQLPKDRFSAERLKGVDSTLKIQPAKLEDSAVYLCASSSEGGLLQETQYFGPGTRLLVL.

The chain has TRBV2 and TRBJ2-5, with 7 bases matching TRBD2. The CDR3 covers 12 residues. The J segment lost 4 bases and the V segment lost 8 bases, leaving 4 bases of the junction unmatched. Germline CDR1 SNHLY, CDR2 FYNNEI. The CDR3: CASEASGETQYF. For the CDR3, the DNA is TGTGCCAGCGAGGCTAGCGGAGAGACCCAGTACTTC.

The V call is TRBV6-6, the J call TRBJ2-2, with D hard to call. Germline V lookup: CDR1 MNHNY, CDR2 SVGAGI (reference sequence). The CDR3 extends over 15 amino acids. V was pared by 6 bases and J by 2 bases, with 13 bases between. CDR3 in DNA: TGTGCCAGCAGCGCGAAGGCGGTTAACACCGGGGAGCTGTTTTTT. Amino acid sequence: CASSAKAVNTGELFF.

This clone appeared a few times. The chain carries TRBV6-1 and TRBJ1-5, with D unresolved. The germline V and J ends were trimmed by 1 base and 13 bases, with 17 bases remaining between them. The CDR3 has 14 amino acids. Germline CDR1 reads MNHNS; CDR2 reads SASEGT. The CDR3 region has the DNA TGTGCCAGCAGTGAAGGGACTACAATCGACCCACAGCATTTT. It yields the protein CASSEGTTIDPQHF.

The chain combines TRBV2 with TRBJ2-5, with 8 bases matching TRBD2. Germline V CDR1 and CDR2: SNHLY, FYNNEI. This CDR3 comprises 16 residues. With V trimmed by 4 bases and J by 5 bases, 12 bases remained unmatched. For the CDR3, the DNA is TGTGCCAGCAGTGGAATAAGCGGGGGCCTTGGCGAGACCCAGTACTTC. This encodes CASSGISGGLGETQYF.

The chain couples TRBV7-8 to TRBJ2-7; 9 bases align to TRBD1. The CDR3 totals 14 residues. Germline V gene lookup returns CDR1 SGHVS and CDR2 FQNEAQ. Trimming removed 0 bases from V and 3 bases from J; junction bases left unmatched: 0. CDR3 region: CASSLATGGYEQYF. The DNA of the CDR3 is TGTGCCAGCAGCTTAGCGACAGGGGGCTACGAGCAGTACTTC.

The chain is built from TRBV7-2 and TRBJ1-2, with D tentatively TRBD1 (6 bases). Trimming stripped 6 bases from V and 3 bases from J, with 8 bases between. CDR3 length: 12 amino acids. Germline values: CDR1 SGHTA, CDR2 FQGNSA. The CDR3 reads CASSQGYYGYTF. The CDR3 nucleotides are TGTGCCAGCAGTCAGGGGTACTATGGCTACACCTTC.

This clone has only one observation. The chain recombines TRBV6-5 with TRBJ1-4; 7 nucleotides match TRBD1. Germline-derived CDR1 and CDR2 are MNHEY and SVGAGI. The CDR3 length is 15 residues. With 6 bases clipped from V and 4 bases from J, the junction kept 8 bases outside the gene matches. The CDR3 reads CASSKRQGDNEKLFF. CDR3 bases: TGTGCCAGCAGCAAACGACAGGGCGATAATGAAAAACTGTTTTTT.

This chain links TRBV7-2 with TRBJ2-4, with D possibly being TRBD2 (6 bases). The CDR3 consists of 17 residues. Trimming cost V 1 base and J 2 bases, with 15 bases left between them. Per the germline V gene, CDR1 is SGHTA and CDR2 is FQGNSA. DNA for the CDR3: TGTGCCAGCAGCTTAGTTTCTCGCGGGATGACCAAAAACATTCAGTACTTC. It codes for CASSLVSRGMTKNIQYF.

This chain connects TRBV6-5 to TRBJ1-6; a possible D gene is TRBD1 (6 bases). The CDR3 sequence is 14 residues long. CDR1 is MNHEY and CDR2 is SVGAGI in the germline V gene. V was cut by 10 bases and J by 0 bases, with 10 bases left in between. CDR3 DNA: TGTGCCATAACAGGGAGCTCCTATAATTCACCCCTCCACTTT. Translated, it gives CAITGSSYNSPLHF.

This chain links TRBV5-1 with TRBJ1-1, with a weak D call TRBD1 (5 bases). CDR1 is SGHRS and CDR2 is YFSETQ in the germline V gene. The CDR3 is 12 amino acids. Trimming cost V 2 bases and J 6 bases, with 8 bases left between them. The DNA of the CDR3 is TGCGCCAGCAGCTTATTAGGGGCTGAAGCTTTCTTT. The encoded protein is CASSLLGAEAFF.

The CDR3 spells CASSLGQGVETQYF. CDR3 bases: TGTGCCAGCAGCTTAGGACAGGGTGTTGAGACCCAGTACTTC. This chain joins TRBV7-2 and TRBJ2-5, with 7 bases identical to TRBD1. The CDR3 is made up of 14 amino acids. Per germline, CDR1 SGHTA and CDR2 FQGNSA. With V trimmed by 1 base and J by 5 bases, 4 bases remained unmatched.

The chain employs TRBV29-1 and TRBJ2-1; a possible D gene is TRBD2 (5 bases). This CDR3 is 10 amino acids long. Per germline, CDR1 SQVTM and CDR2 ANQGSEA. With 6 bases removed from V and 9 bases from J, the gap between germline ends came to 9 bases. The CDR3 DNA reads as TGCAGCGTCGGAAGCGGTGAGCAGTTCTTC. Amino acids: CSVGSGEQFF.

This clone was found once. The J gene is TRBJ2-7, the V gene TRBV6-4; the match to TRBD2 covers 7 bases. From germline, CDR1 is MRHNA and CDR2 SNTAGT. CDR3 length equals 16 residues. After removal of 10 bases from V and 4 bases from J, the junction contained 19 bases not matched to a gene. DNA for the CDR3: TGTGCCATCAACTCCTACGGGCTAGCGGATGAGTACGAGCAGTACTTC. This translates into CAINSYGLADEYEQYF.

The gene calls are TRBV6-5 and TRBJ1-3, with D possibly TRBD1 on 5 matching bases. Germline values: CDR1 MNHEY, CDR2 SVGAGI. CDR3 length: 12 residues. Trimming took off 11 bases at V and 0 bases at J, with 8 bases between the two ends. In DNA form, the CDR3 reads TGTGCCGTAGGGGTCTCTGGAAACACCATATATTTT. Its protein product is CAVGVSGNTIYF.

The V and J genes are TRBV7-9 and TRBJ2-7; D may be TRBD2 (5 bases). Germline assignment: CDR1 SEHNR and CDR2 FQNEAQ (reference sequence). The CDR3 runs 13 residues. V was shortened by 3 bases and J by 6 bases, with 12 bases between the two germline ends. The CDR3 reads CASSFEGRGEQYF. The CDR3 bases are TGTGCCAGCAGCTTTGAAGGTCGGGGCGAGCAGTACTTC.

This sequence joins TRBV19 and TRBJ1-1; TRBD1 matches 7 bases. The CDR3 sequence is 17 residues long. The V gene end was trimmed by 5 bases and the J gene end by 0 bases; junction bases not matched to a gene: 12. CDR1 is LNHDA, CDR2 SQIVND, per germline (reference sequence). The DNA for the CDR3 is TGTGCCAGTAGTGTAGGAGGGGGCGCGGGCCTGAACACTGAAGCTTTCTTT. Translation: CASSVGGGAGLNTEAFF.